This T cell receptor beta chain was obtained from a study of CD8 T cells in ankylosing spondylitis. General observations from the study: Clones tied to disease were said to be significantly enriched in matched ankylosing spondylitis synovial fluid.

This clonotype was observed a handful of times. Its antigen is not known. This CDR3 is 14 amino acids long. Losses at the gene ends were 4 bases for V and 2 bases for J; bases not matched to a gene: 4. CDR1 and CDR2 (germline): SEHNR, FQNEAQ (reference sequence). Using its own MiXCR run on the 5' RACE reads, TCRdb lists one record per CDR3 protein. Among under 170,000 distinct CDR3 sequences listed, 40% to 50% were seen once. The receptor was isolated from a male donor with ankylosing spondylitis. Sequenced input: synovial fluid, either unsorted or a sorted T cell fraction (not recorded which). The genes are TRBV7-9 and TRBJ2-5, with TRBD2 identical over 7 bases. CDR3 DNA sequence: TGTGCCAGCAGCTGGGGACTACCGCAAGAGACCCAGTACTTC. Its translation: CASSWGLPQETQYF.